The 22 T cell receptor beta chains below all came from one sample that was sequenced in a study of blood T cell repertoires in COVID-19. Sequenced by immunoSEQ multiplex PCR; TCRdb stores in-frame clones only, minus some. The sample has about 260,000 clones; about nine tenths are singletons. The sequenced material came from peripheral blood. The source of these receptors is a woman aged 40 to 50 who had recovered from COVID-19.

This rearrangement joins TRBV10-3 to TRBJ1-6; D gene uncertain. The CDR3 spans 17 residues. Germline V lookup: CDR1 ENHRY, CDR2 SYGVKD. V gave up 0 bases and J gave up 7 bases, with 16 bases separating them. CDR3 DNA sequence: TGTGCCATCAGTGAGTCGTCTTACGGAACAGTCAATTCACCCCTCCACTTT. Protein product: CAISESSYGTVNSPLHF.

The chain recombines TRBV7-8 with TRBJ1-2; TRBD1 is a possible D gene (5 bases). Germline-derived CDR1 and CDR2 are SGHVS and FQNEAQ. This CDR3 comprises 14 residues. V was shortened by 5 bases and J by 4 bases, with 14 bases between the two germline ends. The CDR3 nucleotides read TGTGCCAGCAGCAGAGCGGGGGAGGGCTATGGCTACACCTTC. Amino acid sequence: CASSRAGEGYGYTF.

This clone was observed a few times. This sequence joins TRBV4-1 and TRBJ2-7, with D perhaps TRBD1 (6 bases). V dropped 4 bases and J dropped 1 base, with 14 bases sitting between them. Germline CDR1 is MGHRA and CDR2 is YSYEKL. The CDR3 contains 15 residues. In DNA form, the CDR3 reads TGCGCCAGCAGCCTGCAGGGGTTCATATCCTACGAGCAGTACTTC. It encodes CASSLQGFISYEQYF.

The chain has TRBV11-3 and TRBJ2-2; 7 nucleotides line up with TRBD1. CDR1 is SGHNT, CDR2 YENEEA, per germline. The CDR3 loop spans 14 amino acids. J was trimmed by 3 bases and V by 5 bases; bases with no gene match: 3. The CDR3 sequence: CASSPTGDTGELFF. CDR3 nucleotide sequence: TGTGCCAGCAGCCCTACAGGGGACACCGGGGAGCTGTTTTTT.

The chain uses TRBV30 and TRBJ1-4; D not certain. Between the trimmed V and J ends, which lost 4 bases and 0 bases, there was a span of 6 bases. Germline CDR1 GTSNPN, CDR2 SVGIG (reference sequence). The CDR3 loop spans 13 amino acids. The CDR3 DNA follows: TGTGCCTGGACGGTAGCAACTAATGAAAAACTGTTTTTT. Protein product: CAWTVATNEKLFF.

V gene TRBV13 combines with J gene TRBJ2-7, with D perhaps TRBD2 (6 bases). The CDR3 consists of 16 residues. Trimming took 1 base from V and 2 from J, leaving 15 bases between them. Germline values: CDR1 PRHDT, CDR2 FYEKMQ (reference sequence). The DNA of the CDR3 is TGTGCCAGCAGCTTAGTTGCGGGACGTACCCCCTACGAGCAGTACTTC. Encoded protein: CASSLVAGRTPYEQYF.

The chain employs TRBV11-2 and TRBJ1-6; TRBD1 matches 9 bases. CDR1 and CDR2 (germline): SGHAT, FQNNGV. J gave up 8 bases and V 3 bases, and 14 bases lay outside the gene matches. The CDR3 covers 18 residues. CDR3 bases: TGTGCCAGCAGCTTTTGGCTAGGGGGGACAGGGTATCATTCACCCCTCCACTTT. This encodes CASSFWLGGTGYHSPLHF.

The chain has TRBV5-1 and TRBJ1-2, with unresolved D. V dropped 0 bases and J dropped 8 bases, with 14 bases sitting between them. Germline V gene sequence: CDR1 SGHRS, CDR2 YFSETQ. The CDR3 contains 14 residues. The CDR3 is CASSLAVEGRGYTF. For the CDR3, the DNA is TGCGCCAGCAGCTTGGCGGTCGAGGGTCGAGGCTACACCTTC.

V gene TRBV5-1 combines with J gene TRBJ1-2; D is unresolved. V was clipped by 4 bases and J by 1 base, with 23 bases between them. This CDR3 has 18 residues. Germline V gene sequence: CDR1 SGHRS, CDR2 YFSETQ. This CDR3 reads CASSLAGKGRHGNYGYTF. The CDR3 DNA is TGCGCCAGCAGCCTGGCCGGGAAAGGACGCCATGGTAACTATGGCTACACCTTC.

V and J are TRBV9 and TRBJ2-7, with D unresolved. Trimming left V 0 bases short and J 4 bases short, with 14 bases between. The CDR3 runs to 15 residues. Germline CDR1 is SGDLS and CDR2 is YYNGEE. This CDR3 reads CASSVAGSQAYEQYF. The DNA of the CDR3 is TGTGCCAGCAGCGTAGCTGGCTCCCAGGCATACGAGCAGTACTTC.

The V gene is TRBV10-3, the J gene TRBJ2-3; 7 bases agree with TRBD1. Germline values: CDR1 ENHRY, CDR2 SYGVKD. The CDR3 is 16 residues long. V lost 3 bases to trimming and J lost 4 bases; unmatched junction nucleotides: 10. DNA for the CDR3: TGTGCCATCAGTGACCCTGGAAGGGGGCGCGCAGATACGCAGTATTTT. This encodes CAISDPGRGRADTQYF.

The genes are TRBV6-1 and TRBJ1-2; TRBD1 is a possible D gene (5 bases). V lost 2 bases and J lost 5, with 15 bases in between. The CDR3 spans 15 residues. Germline-derived CDR1 and CDR2 are MNHNS and SASEGT. The CDR3 loop is CASSEFGGKGYGYTF. The CDR3 DNA sequence: TGTGCCAGCAGTGAATTCGGAGGGAAGGGGTATGGCTACACCTTC.

The chain recombines TRBV30 with TRBJ1-5, with D unclear. This CDR3 comprises 16 residues. CDR1 and CDR2 from the germline V gene are GTSNPN and SVGIG (reference sequence). V was pared by 1 base and J by 1 base, with 14 bases between. The CDR3 sequence is CAWSELTSGSNQPQHF. CDR3 sequence (DNA): TGTGCCTGGAGTGAACTGACCTCAGGAAGCAATCAGCCCCAGCATTTT.

The chain joins TRBV12-5 to TRBJ2-5; the D gene is possibly TRBD2 (7 bases). CDR3 size: 15 residues. Germline CDR1 LGHNT, CDR2 FRNRAP. V shed 4 bases and J shed 5 bases, with 17 bases lying between them. This CDR3 reads CASGSYRGAGETQYF. For the CDR3, the DNA is TGTGCTAGTGGTTCCTACCGGGGGGCAGGGGAGACCCAGTACTTC.

The chain couples TRBV9 to TRBJ2-1, with a tentative D call TRBD1 (6 bases). The germline V gene has CDR1 SGDLS and CDR2 YYNGEE. The CDR3 contains 15 residues. Trimming cost V 0 bases and J 3 bases, with 10 bases left between them. The CDR3 here is CASSVEGHNYNEQFF. The CDR3 DNA is TGTGCCAGCAGCGTAGAGGGACACAACTACAATGAGCAGTTCTTC.

The chain joins TRBV7-8 to TRBJ1-2; D possibly corresponds to TRBD1 (5 bases). Germline V CDR1 and CDR2: SGHVS, FQNEAQ. This CDR3 has 17 residues. V gave up 4 bases and J gave up 1 base, with 19 bases separating them. CDR3 DNA sequence: TGTGCCAGCAGCTCCCCGGAGGGTCAGGGTATTAACTATGGCTACACCTTC. Its protein is CASSSPEGQGINYGYTF.

V and J are TRBV5-1 and TRBJ1-2; possible D gene TRBD1, 5 bases. Germline V gives CDR1 SGHRS, CDR2 YFSETQ. The CDR3 spans 16 residues. V shed 3 bases and J shed 2 bases, with 17 bases lying between them. CDR3 DNA: TGCGCCAGCAGCTGGTGGGAAACGGAGGGGAACTATGGCTACACCTTC. This encodes CASSWWETEGNYGYTF.

The chain is built from TRBV9 and TRBJ2-5; TRBD2 agrees at 10 bases. The length of the CDR3 is 16 residues. The V gene end was trimmed by 4 bases and the J gene end by 2 bases; junction bases not matched to a gene: 8. Germline values: CDR1 SGDLS, CDR2 YYNGEE. As DNA, the CDR3 is TGTGCCAGCAGCCCGTACGGACTAGCGGATCAAGAGACCCAGTACTTC. Encoded protein: CASSPYGLADQETQYF.

The gene calls are TRBV9 and TRBJ1-3; D is perhaps TRBD1 (6 bases). The CDR3 contains 15 residues. Germline CDR1 and CDR2: SGDLS and YYNGEE. Trimming cost V 3 bases and J 0 bases, with 10 bases left between them. CDR3 sequence (DNA): TGTGCCAGCAGCGCCCGGGACAACTCTGGAAACACCATATATTTT. It encodes CASSARDNSGNTIYF.

This clone was recorded once. V is TRBV3-1 (or the pseudogene TRBV3-2) and J is TRBJ1-2; 7 nucleotides match TRBD1. The CDR3 is 14 residues long. CDR1 and CDR2 from the germline V gene are LGHDT and YNNKEL (reference sequence). V lost 4 bases to trimming and J lost 6 bases; unmatched junction nucleotides: 8. CDR3 sequence: CASSLGRGEDGYTF. CDR3 DNA sequence: TGTGCCAGCAGCCTGGGCAGGGGGGAGGATGGCTACACCTTC.

This chain links TRBV18 with TRBJ2-3, with a possible D match to TRBD2 (5 bases). V was trimmed by 5 bases and J by 2 bases, leaving 20 bases between them. The CDR3 spans 17 residues. The germline CDR1 and CDR2 sequences are KGHSH and LQKENI. CDR3 DNA: TGTGCCAGCTCAGCCTCCCGGGCCCCCGGGGACACAGATACGCAGTATTTT. Amino acids: CASSASRAPGDTDTQYF.

J is TRBJ1-2 and V is TRBV6-5, with a tentative D call TRBD1 (6 bases). V lost 1 base, J lost 8 bases, and 17 bases lay in between. Germline V gene lookup returns CDR1 MNHEY and CDR2 SVGAGI. The CDR3 covers 15 residues. CDR3 coding DNA: TGTGCCAGCAGTTACTTGGGAAGGGGGGGTAACGGCTACACCTTC. It specifies CASSYLGRGGNGYTF.